These 25 T cell receptor beta chains were all obtained from the same sample, sequenced in a study of control samples from healthy donors and cancer patients. The protocol was immunoSEQ multiplex PCR, while the TCRdb copy is restricted to in-frame clones and leaves out a portion. Of 140,000 or so clones in the sample, 91% were seen once. The sequenced sample consisted of blood. The receptors were gathered from a man aged 30-40 years in good health.

The gene calls are TRBV19 and TRBJ1-1; possible D gene TRBD1, 6 bases. CDR1 and CDR2 (germline): LNHDA, SQIVND (reference sequence). CDR3 length: 14 amino acids. The ends were cut back, 3 bases at V and 1 base at J, with 9 bases in the middle. The CDR3 region has the DNA TGTGCCAGTAGTATGACAGGTCAGAACACTGAAGCTTTCTTT. It yields the protein CASSMTGQNTEAFF.

The J gene is TRBJ1-2, the V gene TRBV7-9, with D possibly TRBD1 on 5 matching bases. Looked up from germline, CDR1 is SEHNR and CDR2 is FQNEAQ (reference sequence). CDR3 length: 15 residues. V was clipped by 5 bases and J by 7 bases, with 20 bases between them. CDR3 DNA: TGTGCCAGCAGCAATGGCAGGGTCTCACTAGGTGGCTACACCTTC. It yields the protein CASSNGRVSLGGYTF.

The CDR3 reads CASSPGTGLLGNTIYF. CDR3 bases: TGTGCCAGCAGCCCCGGGACAGGGCTCCTAGGAAACACCATATATTTT. The chain links TRBV7-8 to TRBJ1-3; 9 positions match TRBD1. The V gene's germline CDR1 is SGHVS and CDR2 FQNEAQ. With V trimmed by 5 bases and J by 4 bases, 9 bases remained unmatched. The CDR3 spans 16 residues. Variable domain in full (rest from reference TRBV7-8 and TRBJ1-3): GAGVSQSPRYKVAKRGQDVALRCDPISGHVSLFWYQQALGQGPEFLTYFQNEAQLDKSGLPSDRFFAERPEGSVSTLKIQRTQQEDSAVYLCASSPGTGLLGNTIYFGEGSWLTVV.

A single count supports this clone. The chain joins TRBV6-6 to TRBJ2-3, with D perhaps TRBD1 (6 bases). Germline V gene sequence: CDR1 MNHNY, CDR2 SVGAGI (reference sequence). Trimming stripped 6 bases from V and 4 bases from J, with 17 bases between. The CDR3 consists of 15 residues. CDR3 bases: TGTGCCAGCAGCTCCCCAGGGGAAAGGTCAGATACGCAGTATTTT. Translating gives CASSSPGERSDTQYF.

V gene TRBV5-6 combines with J gene TRBJ2-3, with TRBD1 identical over 8 bases. Per the germline V gene, CDR1 is SGHDT and CDR2 is YYEEEE. Losses at the gene ends were 4 bases for V and 6 bases for J; bases not matched to a gene: 7. CDR3 length equals 14 residues. Here the CDR3 reads CASSPGQGADTQYF. CDR3 sequence (DNA): TGTGCCAGCAGCCCCGGACAGGGCGCCGATACGCAGTATTTT.

The V gene is TRBV2, the J gene TRBJ1-2; D may be TRBD1 (6 bases). Germline CDR1 is SNHLY and CDR2 is FYNNEI. The CDR3 length is 16 residues. V gave up 3 bases and J gave up 0 bases, with 14 bases separating them. The CDR3 loop reads CASSDRGRLSNYGYTF. The CDR3 region has the DNA TGTGCCAGCAGTGATCGGGGGCGCCTCTCTAACTATGGCTACACCTTC.

V usage is TRBV5-5 and J usage is TRBJ1-3, with D uncertain. With 0 bases removed from V and 6 bases from J, the gap between germline ends came to 1 base. CDR1 and CDR2 from the germline V gene are SGHKS and YYEKEE (reference sequence). CDR3 length: 11 residues. CDR3 nucleotide sequence: TGTGCCAGCAGCTTGGAAAACACCATATATTTT. It codes for CASSLENTIYF.

The J gene is TRBJ1-2, the V gene TRBV29-1, with D possibly matching TRBD1 (5 bases). The CDR3 has 14 amino acids. In germline, CDR1 is SQVTM, CDR2 ANQGSEA. The germline V and J ends were trimmed by 7 bases and 5 bases, with 20 bases remaining between them. CDR3 in amino acids: CSAETELGGYGYTF. The CDR3 coding sequence is TGCAGCGCTGAGACCGAACTCGGGGGATATGGCTACACCTTC.

This clone was counted only a few times. The chain recombines TRBV10-3 with TRBJ2-7, with TRBD1 matching over 9 bases. The junction had 9 bases not matched to a gene; V was cut back by 0 bases and J by 6 bases. The germline gives CDR1 ENHRY, CDR2 SYGVKD. The CDR3 sequence is 16 residues long. The CDR3 nucleotides are TGTGCCATCAGTGAGTCGCCAGGGACAGGGCGGGGCGAGCAGTACTTC. It is translated as CAISESPGTGRGEQYF.

The chain uses TRBV7-9 and TRBJ2-3; 10 nucleotides line up with TRBD2. There are 16 residues in the CDR3. CDR1 and CDR2 from the germline V gene are SEHNR and FQNEAQ (reference sequence). Trimming took 6 bases from V and 2 from J; bases not matched to a gene: 8. CDR3 in amino acids: CASSFPSGGFTDTQYF. The DNA for the CDR3 is TGTGCCAGCAGTTTTCCTAGCGGGGGTTTCACAGATACGCAGTATTTT.

This chain uses TRBV3-1 (or the pseudogene TRBV3-2) with TRBJ2-7; TRBD2 matches at 11 bases. Germline assignment: CDR1 LGHDT and CDR2 YNNKEL (reference sequence). The CDR3 loop spans 18 amino acids. V shed 1 base, J shed 3 bases, and the junction held 11 bases outside the gene matches. The CDR3 nucleotides are TGTGCCAGCAGCCAAGCTGAAAGAAGGGGACTAGCGGACTACGAGCAGTACTTC. This encodes CASSQAERRGLADYEQYF.

This chain links TRBV25-1 with TRBJ2-1, with 12 bases that match TRBD1. Germline CDR1 is MGHDK and CDR2 is SYGVNS. J lost 9 bases, V lost 1 base, and 13 bases had no gene match. The CDR3 length is 18 residues. CDR3 sequence: CASSESNPGQGAHSEQFF. The CDR3 DNA is TGTGCCAGCAGTGAATCAAATCCGGGACAGGGGGCGCATAGTGAGCAGTTCTTC.

This chain joins TRBV5-1 and TRBJ2-1; D ambiguous. The germline V gene encodes CDR1 SGHRS and CDR2 YFSETQ. The CDR3 has 11 amino acids. Between the trimmed V and J ends, which lost 6 bases and 5 bases, there was a span of 6 bases. CDR3 loop: CASTMDNEQFF. CDR3 DNA sequence: TGCGCCAGCACCATGGACAATGAGCAGTTCTTC. The full variable domain, in which reference TRBV5-1 and TRBJ2-1 provide the parts outside the CDR3, is KAGVTQTPRYLIKTRGQQVTLSCSPISGHRSVSWYQQTPGQGLQFLFEYFSETQRNKGNFPGRFSGRQFSNSRSEMNVSTLELGDSALYLCASTMDNEQFFGPGTRLTVL.

For this clone: The conserved closing phenylalanine or tryptophan is absent in this CDR3, likely reflecting a read error. The DNA is left out, because the CDR3 cannot be placed on it with certainty; the CDR3 is given as TCRdb lists it. The rearrangement joins TRBV3-1 (or the pseudogene TRBV3-2) to TRBJ2-3; the table's TRBD2 call for D was not verified on the DNA. The V gene's germline CDR1 is LGHDT and CDR2 YNNKEL (reference sequence). Including both end residues, the CDR3 is 13 amino acids long. The CDR3 is CASSQGAAGGPIL.

The chain has TRBV19 and TRBJ2-7; D gene unclear. The CDR3 consists of 14 residues. With 4 bases removed from V and 5 bases from J, the gap between germline ends came to 15 bases. Germline V gives CDR1 LNHDA, CDR2 SQIVND (reference sequence). Written as DNA, the CDR3 is TGTGCCAGTAGTACGGCGCCGGGCAGCGACGAGCAGTACTTC. Its protein is CASSTAPGSDEQYF.

The genes are TRBV5-1 and TRBJ1-1; no clear D gene. The CDR3 has 14 amino acids. The ends were cut back, 0 bases at V and 1 base at J, with 7 bases in the middle. CDR1 SGHRS and CDR2 YFSETQ come from the germline V gene. The CDR3 is CASSLVQRNTEAFF. In DNA, the CDR3 is TGCGCCAGCAGCTTGGTGCAGCGGAACACTGAAGCTTTCTTT. The variable domain in full, completed from reference TRBV5-1 and TRBJ1-1, reads KAGVTQTPRYLIKTRGQQVTLSCSPISGHRSVSWYQQTPGQGLQFLFEYFSETQRNKGNFPGRFSGRQFSNSRSEMNVSTLELGDSALYLCASSLVQRNTEAFFGQGTRLTVV.

This clone was observed many times. CDR3 sequence: CASSLGQNYGYTF. The CDR3 nucleotides are TGTGCCAGCAGCTTGGGACAGAACTATGGCTACACCTTC. V is TRBV5-6 and J is TRBJ1-2; TRBD1 is a possible D gene (5 bases). The V and J ends lost 0 bases and 2 bases respectively, with 5 bases between them. Germline CDR1 reads SGHDT; CDR2 reads YYEEEE. This CDR3 is 13 amino acids long.

The chain carries TRBV19 and TRBJ1-2, with D uncertain. V lost 5 bases, J lost 4 bases, and 11 bases lay in between. The CDR3 is made up of 13 amino acids. Per germline, CDR1 LNHDA and CDR2 SQIVND (reference sequence). The CDR3 here is CASSHKSSYGYTF. The CDR3 nucleotides are TGTGCCAGTAGTCACAAGTCTAGCTATGGCTACACCTTC.

The chain employs TRBV11-2 and TRBJ1-2; 7 nucleotides match TRBD1. Germline CDR1 reads SGHAT; CDR2 reads FQNNGV. V lost 0 bases and J lost 8; bases outside the gene matches: 12. The CDR3 spans 16 residues. CDR3 protein: CASSLDGGGQQEGYTF. CDR3 coding DNA: TGTGCCAGCAGCTTAGACGGAGGGGGACAGCAAGAAGGCTACACCTTC.

J is TRBJ2-3 and V is TRBV11-2; D uncertain. The CDR3 contains 14 residues. Germline V gene data show CDR1 as SGHAT and CDR2 as FQNNGV. The V gene lost 3 bases and the J gene lost 0 bases, with 7 bases spanning the gap. DNA of the CDR3: TGTGCCAGCAGCTTGGGTAGCAGCACAGATACGCAGTATTTT. It codes for CASSLGSSTDTQYF.

The CDR3 nucleotides are TGCGCCAGCAGCGAGAAAGGCAGAAATCAGCCCCAGCATTTT. This sequence encodes CASSEKGRNQPQHF. The J gene is TRBJ1-5, the V gene TRBV5-1, with D unresolved. The CDR3 extends over 14 amino acids. In germline, CDR1 is SGHRS, CDR2 YFSETQ. V was shortened by 4 bases and J by 4 bases, with 12 bases between the two germline ends.

The genes are TRBV12-3 or TRBV12-4 and TRBJ1-2; D gene ambiguous. Trimming shortened V by 2 bases and J by 4 bases, and 8 bases separated the two germline ends. CDR3 size: 13 residues. CDR3 in amino acids: CASSLNSGYGYTF. Written as DNA, the CDR3 is TGTGCCAGCAGTTTAAACTCAGGCTATGGCTACACCTTC.

This chain joins TRBV7-2 and TRBJ2-3, with 8 bases identical to TRBD2. The CDR3 spans 16 residues. The trim removed 0 bases at V and 3 bases at J, leaving 5 bases unmatched. Germline CDR1 and CDR2: SGHTA and FQGNSA. DNA for the CDR3: TGTGCCAGCAGCTTAGCGTCGGGGGGGCCAACAGATACGCAGTATTTT. Protein: CASSLASGGPTDTQYF. The entire variable domain, with the rest obtained from reference TRBV7-2 and TRBJ2-3, is as follows: GAGVSQSPSNKVTEKGKDVELRCDPISGHTALYWYRQSLGQGLEFLIYFQGNSAPDKSGLPSDRFSAERTGGSVSTLTIQRTQQEDSAVYLCASSLASGGPTDTQYFGPGTRLTVL.

The J gene is TRBJ2-7, the V gene TRBV23-1, with D tentatively TRBD1 (5 bases). Being an ORF, TRBV23-1 has a function that is uncertain. This CDR3 has 15 amino acids. The V gene lost 8 bases and the J gene lost 0 bases, with 17 bases spanning the gap. CDR3 bases: TGCGCCAGCCTCAGGGCCTCCAACAGCTCCTACGAGCAGTACTTC. Protein: CASLRASNSSYEQYF.

This sequence joins TRBV27 and TRBJ1-5; TRBD1 is a possible D gene (6 bases). Trimming removed 0 bases from V and 1 base from J, with 10 bases in between. This CDR3 is built from 16 residues. The V gene's germline CDR1 is MNHEY and CDR2 SMNVEV (reference sequence). CDR3 DNA: TGTGCCAGCAGTTTATCAGGGGGGGCGAGCAATCAGCCCCAGCATTTT. Translated, it gives CASSLSGGASNQPQHF.